This is a list of T cell receptor beta chains from one sample in a study of OX40 agonist ivuxolimab in advanced cancers. Sequencing was performed with immunoSEQ multiplex PCR; in TCRdb, only in-frame clones are kept and a portion is missing. Of 60,000 to 80,000 clones in the sample, about 79% were seen once. Sequenced here: CD4+ or CD8+ T cells sorted from blood, sampled in a trial of the OX40 agonist ivuxolimab. The receptors were gathered from an adult with an advanced solid tumor such as melanoma, head and neck, liver or kidney cancer. Each CDR3 is given with its conserved first and last residue. A D gene is named only where the DNA matches it firmly. Size is stated for part of the rows, as once, few or many counts, or as a class when the clone is expanded.

>TRBD1|NA|TRBJ1-5|17|TRBV30
CAWSPGTGWASNQPQHF
TGTGCCTGGAGCCCAGGGACAGGGTGGGCGAGCAATCAGCCCCAGCATTTT
>TRBD2|NA|TRBJ2-1|18|TRBV4-2
CASSPGGASGIAINEQFF
TGTGCCAGCAGCCCCGGTGGTGCTAGCGGGATTGCTATCAATGAGCAGTTCTTC
>TRBD2|NA|TRBJ2-2|16|TRBV19
CASSIGTSGLSGELFF
TGTGCCAGTAGTATCGGGACTAGCGGGTTGAGCGGGGAGCTGTTTTTT
>TRBD2|NA|TRBJ2-1|19|TRBV19
CASSISGRRASGRDNEQFF
TGTGCCAGTAGTATAAGTGGCAGGCGCGCTAGCGGGCGGGACAATGAGCAGTTCTTC
>NA|NA|TRBJ2-1|13|TRBV10-2
CASSGLSGSEQFF
TGCGCCAGCAGTGGACTAAGTGGGAGTGAGCAGTTCTTC
>TRBD1|NA|TRBJ1-5|18|TRBV6-4
CASHGDSLIIYSNQPQHF
TGTGCCAGCCATGGGGACAGCCTAATCATCTATAGCAATCAGCCCCAGCATTTT
>NA|NA|TRBJ1-3|13|TRBV19
CASNGVLGDTIYF
TGTGCCAGCAATGGAGTCCTTGGGGACACCATATATTTT
>NA|NA|TRBJ1-4|13|TRBV10-3
CAISESRNEKLFF
TGTGCCATCAGTGAGTCCCGGAATGAAAAACTGTTTTTT
>TRBD1|NA|TRBJ2-1|15|TRBV11-3
CASSPQGASFPEQFF
TGTGCCAGCAGCCCACAGGGGGCCTCGTTCCCTGAGCAGTTCTTC
>NA|NA|TRBJ1-5|14|TRBV6-5
CASSEVHGLRPQHF
TGTGCCAGCAGTGAAGTCCACGGTTTGAGGCCCCAGCATTTT
>NA|NA|TRBJ2-1|16|TRBV27
CASSSMRLVGGNEQFF
TGTGCCAGCAGTTCCATGCGACTAGTTGGAGGCAATGAGCAGTTCTTC
>NA|NA|TRBJ2-1|13|TRBV2
CASRGSSYNEQFF
TGTGCCAGCAGGGGGAGCTCCTACAATGAGCAGTTCTTC
>TRBD2|NA|TRBJ2-7|13|TRBV2
CASAGLAGDEQYF
TGTGCCAGCGCGGGACTAGCGGGAGACGAGCAGTACTTC
>NA|NA|TRBJ2-6|18|TRBV19
CASSIGWRGQSGANVLTF
TGTGCCAGTAGTATAGGTTGGAGGGGGCAATCTGGGGCCAACGTCCTGACTTTC
>TRBD1|NA|TRBJ2-7|15|TRBV28
CASSLSNRGLGEQYF
TGTGCCAGCAGTTTAAGTAACAGGGGGCTCGGAGAGCAGTACTTC
>NA|NA|TRBJ1-1|14|TRBV6-6
CASRPMGGNTEAFF
TGTGCCAGCAGACCCATGGGGGGGAACACTGAAGCTTTCTTT
>NA|NA|TRBJ2-3|14|TRBV19
CASRGVPGGDTQYF
TGTGCCAGTAGAGGGGTTCCAGGAGGAGATACGCAGTATTTT
>TRBD2|NA|TRBJ2-1|12|TRBV2
CASSGAGDEQFF
TGTGCCAGCAGTGGCGCGGGGGATGAGCAGTTCTTC
>NA|NA|TRBJ2-7|14|TRBV18
CASSPGSSSYEQYF
TGTGCCAGCTCACCAGGCTCAAGCTCCTACGAGCAGTACTTC
>TRBD1|NA|TRBJ1-2|13|TRBV5-1
CASSVLQGYGYTF
TGCGCCAGCAGCGTCCTACAGGGGTACGGCTACACCTTC
>NA|NA|TRBJ2-5|14|TRBV21-1
CASSKKGTQETQYF
TGTGCCAGCAGCAAAAAGGGGACCCAAGAGACCCAGTACTTC
>TRBD1|NA|TRBJ2-7|14|TRBV5-4
CASSSQGAGYEQYF
TGTGCCAGCAGCAGCCAGGGGGCTGGCTACGAGCAGTACTTC
>NA|NA|TRBJ1-5|12|TRBV15
CATSRVGHPQHF
TGTGCCACCAGCAGAGTCGGGCATCCCCAGCATTTT
>NA|medium-sized|TRBJ1-4|14|TRBV7-9
CASSRDKLEEKLFF
TGTGCCAGCAGCCGAGACAAATTGGAGGAAAAACTGTTTTTT
>NA|NA|TRBJ1-5|15|TRBV6-5
CASRPWEDSNQPQHF
TGTGCCAGCAGACCTTGGGAGGATAGCAATCAGCCCCAGCATTTT
>NA|NA|TRBJ2-7|12|TRBV28
CASSYSPYEQYF
TGTGCCAGCAGTTATAGCCCCTACGAGCAGTACTTC
>NA|NA|TRBJ1-6|13|TRBV27
CASSPFSNSPLHF
TGTGCCAGCAGCCCGTTTAGCAATTCACCCCTCCACTTT
>TRBD2|NA|TRBJ2-3|14|TRBV30
CAWSVGGGGDTQYF
TGTGCCTGGAGTGTAGGCGGGGGGGGTGATACGCAGTATTTT
>TRBD2|NA|TRBJ2-7|16|TRBV10-3
CAISESGRLAGVRQYF
TGTGCCATCAGTGAGTCGGGAAGGCTAGCGGGAGTCAGGCAGTACTTC
>NA|NA|TRBJ2-7|12|TRBV7-2
CASSDRSYEQYF
TGTGCCAGCAGCGACCGCTCCTACGAGCAGTACTTC
>NA|NA|TRBJ1-1|16|TRBV4-3
CASSQDNRKADTEAFF
TGCGCCAGCAGCCAAGATAACCGAAAAGCCGACACTGAAGCTTTCTTT
>NA|once|TRBJ1-4|15|TRBV4-1
CASSQEGRGNEKLFF
TGCGCCAGCAGCCAAGAAGGAAGGGGTAATGAAAAACTGTTTTTT
>NA|NA|TRBJ2-7|16|TRBV28
CASSFPGALTTGEQYF
TGTGCCAGCAGTTTCCCAGGGGCCTTAACTACGGGTGAGCAGTACTTC